The source of this T cell receptor beta chain is a study of blood T cell repertoires in COVID-19. About the study: Nucleic acid was either cDNA or gDNA, and it came from T cells, B-cell-depleted T cells, or PBMCs.

Some clones are missing from TCRdb's copy, which holds only in-frame ones; the method was immunoSEQ multiplex PCR. The table lists roughly 500,000 clones, about 88% of them singletons. In germline, CDR1 is SGHRS, CDR2 YFSETQ. J was trimmed by 5 bases and V by 3 bases; bases with no gene match: 3. The CDR3 extends over 13 amino acids. The rearrangement uses TRBV5-1 and TRBJ2-5; TRBD1 agrees at 8 bases. The TCR sequence derives from a man younger than 30 with COVID-19, enrolled during active disease. Sample: peripheral blood. The DNA of the CDR3 is TGCGCCAGCAGCTGGACAGGGCCGGAGACCCAGTACTTC. Protein sequence: CASSWTGPETQYF.